The T cell receptor beta chain described here comes from a study of beta chain features in type 1 diabetes. The study, taken as a whole, reports: TCRB CDR3 length was moderately but significantly reduced in all four CD4+ subsets of Type 1 diabetes patients.

Reverse transcription of all isolated RNA meant that expressed TCRB transcripts were sequenced. TCRdb keeps only in-frame clones here, not all; method: immunoSEQ multiplex PCR. In the table there are 150,000 to 190,000 clones, roughly 8.1% of which are singletons. V lost 2 bases to trimming and J lost 7 bases; unmatched junction nucleotides: 7. The germline gives CDR1 LNHDA, CDR2 SQIVND (reference sequence). This CDR3 region has 15 residues. Only one heparinised blood draw was taken per donor, and its volume averaged around 100 mL. Sorting gave populations that all exceeded 95% purity. Regarding this clone: Its antigen remains unidentified.

The sample consisted of central memory CD4+ T cells from blood. This receptor was obtained from a man between 18 and 29 years old in good health. The chain recombines TRBV19 with TRBJ2-1; TRBD2 matches 8 bases. The CDR3 loop is CASSILSGVSNEQFF. For the CDR3, the DNA is TGTGCCAGTAGTATACTTAGCGGGGTTAGTAATGAGCAGTTCTTC.